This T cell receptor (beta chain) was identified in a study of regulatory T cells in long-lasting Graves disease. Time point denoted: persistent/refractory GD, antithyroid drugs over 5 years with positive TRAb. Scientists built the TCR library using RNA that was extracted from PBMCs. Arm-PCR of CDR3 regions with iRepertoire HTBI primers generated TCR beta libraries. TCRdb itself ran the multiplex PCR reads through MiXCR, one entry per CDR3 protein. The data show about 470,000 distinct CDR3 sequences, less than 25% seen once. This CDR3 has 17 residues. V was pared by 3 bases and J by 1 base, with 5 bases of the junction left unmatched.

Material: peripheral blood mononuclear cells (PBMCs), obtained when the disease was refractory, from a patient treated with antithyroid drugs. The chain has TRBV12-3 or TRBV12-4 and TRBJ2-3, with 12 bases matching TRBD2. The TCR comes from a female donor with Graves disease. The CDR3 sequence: CASSFRLAGVGTDTQYF. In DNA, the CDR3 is TGTGCCAGCAGTTTCCGACTAGCGGGAGTGGGCACAGATACGCAGTATTTT.